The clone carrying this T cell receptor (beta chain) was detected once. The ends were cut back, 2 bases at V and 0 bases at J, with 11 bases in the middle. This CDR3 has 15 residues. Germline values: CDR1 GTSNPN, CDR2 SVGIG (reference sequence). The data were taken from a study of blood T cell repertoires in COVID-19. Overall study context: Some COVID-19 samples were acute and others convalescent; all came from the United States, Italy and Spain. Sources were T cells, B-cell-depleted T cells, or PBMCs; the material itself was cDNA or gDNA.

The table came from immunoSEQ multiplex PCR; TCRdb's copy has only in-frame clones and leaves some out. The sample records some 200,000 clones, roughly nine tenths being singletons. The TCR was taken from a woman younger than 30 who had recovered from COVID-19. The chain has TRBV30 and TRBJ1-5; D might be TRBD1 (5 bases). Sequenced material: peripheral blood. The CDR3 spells CAWSTGVGSNQPQHF. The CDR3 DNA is TGTGCCTGGAGTACGGGGGTTGGTAGCAATCAGCCCCAGCATTTT.